These 18 T cell receptor beta chains were sequenced from one sample in a study of T cell responses to AZD1222 COVID-19 vaccine. Repertoires were generated with immunoSEQ multiplex PCR, while TCRdb's copy carries only in-frame clones and drops some. The table has about 150,000 clones, about 88% seen once. Sequencing was performed on peripheral blood, taken after recovery from COVID-19. The receptors originated from an adult who had recovered from COVID-19.

The rearrangement joins TRBV24-1 to TRBJ2-2; 10 bases match TRBD2. V was clipped by 6 bases and J by 1 base; unmatched bases: 4. The CDR3 loop spans 16 amino acids. In germline, CDR1 is KGHDR, CDR2 SFDVKD. The CDR3 spells CATSTSGRENTGELFF. CDR3 in DNA: TGTGCCACCAGTACGAGCGGGAGGGAGAACACCGGGGAGCTGTTTTTT.

The chain joins TRBV11-2 to TRBJ2-5, with D perhaps matching TRBD1 (7 bases). V was shortened by 1 base and J by 6 bases, with 9 bases between the two germline ends. The CDR3 has 13 residues. Germline V lookup: CDR1 SGHAT, CDR2 FQNNGV. CDR3 sequence: CASSLAGGKTQYF. In nucleotides, the CDR3 is TGTGCCAGCAGCTTAGCAGGGGGGAAGACCCAGTACTTC.

V and J are TRBV5-1 and TRBJ2-3; the D call may be TRBD1 or TRBD2 (5 bases each). This CDR3 is built from 15 residues. The ends were cut back, 0 bases at V and 3 bases at J, with 11 bases in the middle. Germline V CDR1 and CDR2: SGHRS, YFSETQ. The CDR3 is CASSLEGSLTDTQYF. The CDR3 DNA follows: TGCGCCAGCAGCTTGGAGGGGAGTTTAACAGATACGCAGTATTTT.

This chain connects TRBV19 to TRBJ2-5; 13 bases are a match to TRBD2. Germline V gene lookup returns CDR1 LNHDA and CDR2 SQIVND (reference sequence). The CDR3 is 16 amino acids. V trimming: 9 bases; J trimming: 4 bases; junction bases outside the gene matches: 11. CDR3 sequence: CASRRTSGSIGETQYF. The CDR3 DNA follows: TGTGCCAGCCGCCGGACTAGCGGGAGTATTGGAGAGACCCAGTACTTC.

The chain couples TRBV29-1 to TRBJ1-1; the D is unclear. This CDR3 contains 15 residues. Trimming removed 4 bases at V and 0 bases at J, with 15 bases between. CDR1 is SQVTM, CDR2 ANQGSEA, per germline. In nucleotides, the CDR3 is TGCAGCGTTGGGCCCTCAGGATTCATGAACACTGAAGCTTTCTTT. Amino acids: CSVGPSGFMNTEAFF.

The V gene is TRBV5-1, the J gene TRBJ1-3, with D possibly being TRBD1 (6 bases). The CDR3 runs 15 residues. The V and J ends lost 0 bases and 0 bases respectively, with 7 bases between them. Germline assignment: CDR1 SGHRS and CDR2 YFSETQ. CDR3 residues: CASSLGQVSGNTIYF. Written as DNA, the CDR3 is TGCGCCAGCAGCTTGGGACAGGTCTCTGGAAACACCATATATTTT.

The rearrangement joins TRBV10-1 to TRBJ2-7; 8 nucleotides line up with TRBD2. Germline CDR1 reads WNHNN; CDR2 reads SYGVQD (reference sequence). CDR3 length equals 14 residues. Losses at the gene ends were 6 bases for V and 1 base for J; bases not matched to a gene: 5. The CDR3 sequence is CASSPLADSYEQYF. DNA for the CDR3: TGCGCCAGCAGCCCACTAGCGGATTCCTACGAGCAGTACTTC.

This sequence joins TRBV7-3 and TRBJ2-3; 7 bases are shared with TRBD1. J was trimmed by 11 bases and V by 1 base; bases with no gene match: 6. Per the germline V gene, CDR1 is SGHTA and CDR2 is FQGTGA. The length of the CDR3 is 13 residues. CDR3 residues: CASSLNRDSKQYF. In nucleotides, the CDR3 is TGTGCCAGCAGCTTAAACCGGGACAGCAAGCAGTATTTT.

This clone was picked up one time. CDR3 amino acids: CASTTFPGDYGYTF. The CDR3 bases are TGTGCCAGCACAACTTTTCCCGGGGACTATGGCTACACCTTC. The chain couples TRBV27 to TRBJ1-2; no definite D call. Germline assignment: CDR1 MNHEY and CDR2 SMNVEV (reference sequence). The CDR3 loop spans 14 amino acids. V shed 7 bases and J shed 3 bases, with 15 bases lying between them.

The chain recombines TRBV5-4 with TRBJ2-3, with D possibly being TRBD2 (7 bases). V gave up 3 bases and J gave up 0 bases, with 11 bases separating them. CDR3 length: 15 amino acids. Germline V lookup: CDR1 SGHNT, CDR2 YYREEE (reference sequence). The CDR3 spells CASSSGGGSTDTQYF. The CDR3 nucleotides read TGTGCCAGCAGCTCGGGGGGCGGTAGCACAGATACGCAGTATTTT.

V is TRBV9 and J is TRBJ2-4; TRBD2 agrees at 10 bases. From germline, CDR1 is SGDLS and CDR2 YYNGEE. The V and J ends lost 4 bases and 11 bases, in that order; junction bases with no gene match: 15. The CDR3 has 16 amino acids. In DNA, the CDR3 is TGTGCCAGCAGCTTCGCCGGGACTAGCGCCATAGGGGTTCAGTACTTC. It encodes CASSFAGTSAIGVQYF.

For this clone: In the same sample, other DNA sequences code for this CDR3. The rearrangement links TRBV5-4 to TRBJ2-7; no definite D call. There are 13 residues in the CDR3. CDR1 is SGHNT and CDR2 is YYREEE in the germline V gene (reference sequence). Deletions cut 0 bases from V and 4 bases from J, with 8 bases between. CDR3 sequence: CASSLDRSYEQYF. The CDR3 region has the DNA TGTGCCAGCAGCTTGGATCGCTCGTACGAGCAGTACTTC. The full variable domain, with the rest looked up from reference TRBV5-4 and TRBJ2-7, is ETGVTQSPTHLIKTRGQQVTLRCSSQSGHNTVSWYQQALGQGPQFIFQYYREEENGRGNFPPRFSGLQFPNYSSELNVNALELDDSALYLCASSLDRSYEQYFGPGTRLTVT.

DNA for the CDR3: TGTGCCAGCAGCGTAGACAGTTCGGACACTGAAGCTTTCTTT. It codes for CASSVDSSDTEAFF. The V call is TRBV9, the J call TRBJ1-1; no definite D call. The germline CDR1 and CDR2 sequences are SGDLS and YYNGEE. The CDR3 runs to 14 residues. Trimming shortened V by 0 bases and J by 3 bases, and 9 bases separated the two germline ends.

J is TRBJ2-2 and V is TRBV7-2, with D possibly being TRBD1 (5 bases). From germline, CDR1 is SGHTA and CDR2 FQGNSA. V was cut by 2 bases and J by 0 bases, with 7 bases left in between. This CDR3 is built from 15 residues. The CDR3 DNA reads as TGTGCCAGCAGCTTATCGACAGCGAACACCGGGGAGCTGTTTTTT. Its protein is CASSLSTANTGELFF.

J is TRBJ1-1 and V is TRBV12-3 or TRBV12-4, with D maybe TRBD1 (5 bases). Trimming pared 7 bases from V and 4 bases from J, leaving 13 bases between. CDR3 size: 13 residues. CDR3 residues: CASIPGTGTEAFF. DNA of the CDR3: TGTGCCAGCATCCCTGGGACTGGCACTGAAGCTTTCTTT.

The chain's CDR3 is CASSAYSGTGFGYEQYF. The CDR3 region has the DNA TGTGCCAGCAGTGCATACTCCGGGACAGGGTTTGGCTACGAGCAGTACTTC. The rearrangement links TRBV9 to TRBJ2-7; 9 nucleotides line up with TRBD1. J gave up 3 bases and V 5 bases, and 15 bases lay outside the gene matches. The CDR3 is 17 residues long. Germline-derived CDR1 and CDR2 are SGDLS and YYNGEE.

The chain has TRBV28 and TRBJ2-7; 7 bases match TRBD2. V shed 6 bases and J 12 bases; nucleotides not matched to a gene: 20. From germline, CDR1 is MDHEN and CDR2 SYDVKM. The CDR3 has 15 amino acids. Here the CDR3 reads CASSRYGSSGGALYF. CDR3 nucleotide sequence: TGTGCCAGCAGCCGTTATGGGTCTAGCGGAGGAGCTTTGTACTTC.

This clone was counted between two and nine times. The V gene is TRBV6-2 or TRBV6-3, the J gene TRBJ2-7; D remains unclear. The CDR3 is 12 residues long. The V gene lost 4 bases and the J gene lost 6 bases, with 10 bases spanning the gap. CDR1 and CDR2 (germline): MNHEY, SVGEGT. The CDR3 here is CASSSLGFEQYF. The CDR3 bases are TGTGCCAGCAGTTCTCTGGGGTTCGAGCAGTACTTC.